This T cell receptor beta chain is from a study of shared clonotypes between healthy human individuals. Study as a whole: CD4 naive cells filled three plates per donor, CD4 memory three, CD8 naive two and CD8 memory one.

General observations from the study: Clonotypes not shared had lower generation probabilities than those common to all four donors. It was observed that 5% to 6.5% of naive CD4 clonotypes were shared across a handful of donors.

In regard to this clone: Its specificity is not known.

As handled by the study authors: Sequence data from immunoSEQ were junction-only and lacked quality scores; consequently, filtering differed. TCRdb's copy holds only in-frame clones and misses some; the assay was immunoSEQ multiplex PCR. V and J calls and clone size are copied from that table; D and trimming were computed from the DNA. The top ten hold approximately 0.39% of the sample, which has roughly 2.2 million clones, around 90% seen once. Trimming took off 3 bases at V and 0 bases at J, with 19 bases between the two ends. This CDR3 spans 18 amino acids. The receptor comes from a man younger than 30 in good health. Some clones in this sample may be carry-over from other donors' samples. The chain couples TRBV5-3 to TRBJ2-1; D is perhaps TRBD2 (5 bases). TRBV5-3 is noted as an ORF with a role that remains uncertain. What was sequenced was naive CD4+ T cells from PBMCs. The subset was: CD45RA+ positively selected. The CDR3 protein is CARSCKQVVGNSYNEQFF. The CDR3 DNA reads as TGTGCCAGAAGCTGCAAGCAAGTCGTCGGGAACTCCTACAATGAGCAGTTCTTC.